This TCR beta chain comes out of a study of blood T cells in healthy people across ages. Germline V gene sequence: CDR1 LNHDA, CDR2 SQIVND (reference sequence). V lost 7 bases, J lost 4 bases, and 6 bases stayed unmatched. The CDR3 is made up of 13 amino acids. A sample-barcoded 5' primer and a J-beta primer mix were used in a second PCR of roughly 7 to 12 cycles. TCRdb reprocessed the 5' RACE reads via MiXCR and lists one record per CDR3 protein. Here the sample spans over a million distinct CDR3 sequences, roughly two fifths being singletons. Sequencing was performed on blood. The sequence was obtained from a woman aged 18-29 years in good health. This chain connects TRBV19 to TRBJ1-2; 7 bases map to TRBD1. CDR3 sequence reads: CASTDRVAYGYTF. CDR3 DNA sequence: TGTGCCAGTACCGACAGGGTCGCCTATGGCTACACCTTC.